The TCR beta chain under discussion was sequenced for a study of cytotoxic CD8 clonotypes in ibrutinib-treated CLL. Study as a whole: About 24 partial and 2 complete responses; at median approximately 70 months, roughly 15 remitted, roughly 12 progressed. Timing of response sample collection was a median about twelve months after treatment start, with a range of 6 to 36.

Findings and limits, study-wide: Baseline clonality was higher than in age-matched healthy donors and moved in step with circulating CD8+ T-cell counts.

This clone was seen only a few times. No antigen is known for it. T cells were sequenced at a targeted depth of 1 in 200,000 to 1 in 1 million. Some clones are missing from TCRdb's copy, which holds only in-frame ones; the method was immunoSEQ multiplex PCR. The sample lists around 310,000 clones; around four fifths were seen once. The CDR3 is 14 residues long. Germline V gene data show CDR1 as KGHSH and CDR2 as LQKENI. Trimming took 7 bases from V and 4 from J, leaving 13 bases between them. The rearrangement joins TRBV18 to TRBJ2-2, with D perhaps TRBD2 (6 bases). The TCR originated in a human donor with chronic lymphocytic leukemia. Sequencing used PBMCs, obtained before ibrutinib treatment. CDR3 in amino acids: CASLGLPSTGELFF. CDR3 nucleotide sequence: TGTGCCAGCTTGGGACTTCCTTCCACCGGGGAGCTGTTTTTT.